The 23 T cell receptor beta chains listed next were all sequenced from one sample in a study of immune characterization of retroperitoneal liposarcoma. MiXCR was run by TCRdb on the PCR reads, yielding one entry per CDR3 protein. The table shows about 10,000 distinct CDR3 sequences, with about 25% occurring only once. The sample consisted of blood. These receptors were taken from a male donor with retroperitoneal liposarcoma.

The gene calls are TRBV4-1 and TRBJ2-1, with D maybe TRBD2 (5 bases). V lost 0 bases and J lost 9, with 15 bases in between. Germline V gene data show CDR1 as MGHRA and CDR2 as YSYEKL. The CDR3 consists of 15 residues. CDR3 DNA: TGCGCCAGCAGCCAAGAAGTCCGAGGGATCGGTGAGCAGTTCTTC. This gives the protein CASSQEVRGIGEQFF.

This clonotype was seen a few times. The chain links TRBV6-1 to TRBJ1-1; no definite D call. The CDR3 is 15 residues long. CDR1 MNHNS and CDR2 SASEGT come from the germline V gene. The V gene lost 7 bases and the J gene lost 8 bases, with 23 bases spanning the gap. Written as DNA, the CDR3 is TGTGCCAGCACTTTTGCCGCAGACCCCCAAGCGGAAGCTTTCTTT. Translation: CASTFAADPQAEAFF.

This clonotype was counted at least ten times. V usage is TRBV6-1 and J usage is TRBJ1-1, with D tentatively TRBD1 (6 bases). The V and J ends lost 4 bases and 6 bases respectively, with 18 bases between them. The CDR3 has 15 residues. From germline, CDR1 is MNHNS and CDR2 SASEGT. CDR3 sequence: CASSALTGKGSEAFF. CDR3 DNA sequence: TGTGCCAGCAGTGCCCTCACAGGGAAAGGTTCTGAAGCTTTCTTT.

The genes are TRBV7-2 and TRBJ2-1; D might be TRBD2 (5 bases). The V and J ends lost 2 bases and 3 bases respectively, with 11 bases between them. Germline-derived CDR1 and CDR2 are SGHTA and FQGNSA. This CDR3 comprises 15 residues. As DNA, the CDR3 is TGTGCCAGCAGCTTACCGGGGTCGGTCTACAATGAGCAGTTCTTC. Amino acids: CASSLPGSVYNEQFF.

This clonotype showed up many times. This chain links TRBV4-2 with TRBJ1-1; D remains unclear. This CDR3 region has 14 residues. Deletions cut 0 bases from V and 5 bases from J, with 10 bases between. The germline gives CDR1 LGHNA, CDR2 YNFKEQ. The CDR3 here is CASSQEREWTEAFF. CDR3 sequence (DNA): TGTGCCAGCAGCCAAGAGCGGGAGTGGACTGAAGCTTTCTTT.

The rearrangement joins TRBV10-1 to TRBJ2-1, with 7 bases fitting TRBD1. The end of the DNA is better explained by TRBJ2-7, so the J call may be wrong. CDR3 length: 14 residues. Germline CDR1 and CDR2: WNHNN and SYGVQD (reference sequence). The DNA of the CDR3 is TGCGCCAGCAGTGAGTCGGACAGGCGATACGAGCAGTACGTC. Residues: CASSESDRRYEQYV.

CDR3 protein: CASSLGQGPTDTQYF. CDR3 sequence (DNA): TGTGCCAGCAGTTTAGGGCAGGGGCCCACAGATACGCAGTATTTT. The rearrangement uses TRBV27 and TRBJ2-3; D perhaps matches TRBD1 (6 bases). The germline V gene encodes CDR1 MNHEY and CDR2 SMNVEV (reference sequence). This CDR3 is 15 amino acids long. V lost 2 bases, J lost 2 bases, and 11 bases lay in between.

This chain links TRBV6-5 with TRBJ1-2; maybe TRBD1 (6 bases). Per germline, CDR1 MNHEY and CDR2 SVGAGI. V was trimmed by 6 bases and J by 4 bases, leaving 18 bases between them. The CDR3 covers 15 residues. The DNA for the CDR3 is TGTGCCAGCAGACGGCAGGGGCCCGCGGGCTATGGCTACACCTTC. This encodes CASRRQGPAGYGYTF.

This chain's CDR3 is CASGTGVSPLHF. The DNA for the CDR3 is TGTGCCAGCGGGACAGGGGTCTCACCCCTCCACTTT. V is TRBV27 and J is TRBJ1-6; 10 positions agree with TRBD1. The germline CDR1 and CDR2 sequences are MNHEY and SMNVEV (reference sequence). Trimming at V came to 8 bases and at J to 10 bases, leaving 2 bases not matched to a gene. This CDR3 has 12 residues.

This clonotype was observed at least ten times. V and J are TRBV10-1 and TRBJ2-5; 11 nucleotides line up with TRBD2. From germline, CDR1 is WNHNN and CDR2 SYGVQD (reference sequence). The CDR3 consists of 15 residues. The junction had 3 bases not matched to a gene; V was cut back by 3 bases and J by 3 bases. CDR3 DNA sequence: TGCGCCAGCAGTGAAGGGACTAGCGGAAAAGAGACCCAGTACTTC. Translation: CASSEGTSGKETQYF.

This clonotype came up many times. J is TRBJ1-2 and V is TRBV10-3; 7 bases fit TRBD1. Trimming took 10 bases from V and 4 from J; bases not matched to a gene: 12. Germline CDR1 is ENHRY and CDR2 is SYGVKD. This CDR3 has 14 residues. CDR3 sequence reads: CATGPGQSFYGYTF. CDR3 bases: TGTGCCACCGGCCCGGGACAGAGCTTCTATGGCTACACCTTC.

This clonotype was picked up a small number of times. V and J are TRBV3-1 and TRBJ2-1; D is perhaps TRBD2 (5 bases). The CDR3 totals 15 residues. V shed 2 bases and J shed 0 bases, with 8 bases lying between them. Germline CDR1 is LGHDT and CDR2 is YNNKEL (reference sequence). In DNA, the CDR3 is TGTGCCAGCAGCCAAAGCCGGGGCTCCTACAATGAGCAGTTCTTC. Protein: CASSQSRGSYNEQFF.

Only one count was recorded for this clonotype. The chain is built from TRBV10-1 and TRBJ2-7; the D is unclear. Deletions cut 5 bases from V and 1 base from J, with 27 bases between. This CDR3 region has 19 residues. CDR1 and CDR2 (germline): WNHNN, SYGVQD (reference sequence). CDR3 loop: CASSRQTAKDGNRSYEQYV. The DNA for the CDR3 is TGCGCCAGCAGTCGACAAACTGCAAAGGACGGAAACCGATCCTACGAGCAGTACGTC.

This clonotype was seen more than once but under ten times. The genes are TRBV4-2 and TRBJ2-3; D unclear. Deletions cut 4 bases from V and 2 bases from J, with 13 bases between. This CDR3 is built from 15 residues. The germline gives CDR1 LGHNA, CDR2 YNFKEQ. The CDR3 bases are TGTGCCAGCAGCCGGACCAACCAGTTCACAGATACGCAGTATTTT. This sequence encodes CASSRTNQFTDTQYF.

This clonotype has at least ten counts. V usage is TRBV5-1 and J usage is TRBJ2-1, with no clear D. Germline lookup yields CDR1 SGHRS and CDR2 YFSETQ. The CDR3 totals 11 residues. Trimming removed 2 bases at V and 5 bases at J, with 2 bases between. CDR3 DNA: TGCGCCAGCAGCTTACACAATGAGCAGTTCTTC. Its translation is CASSLHNEQFF.

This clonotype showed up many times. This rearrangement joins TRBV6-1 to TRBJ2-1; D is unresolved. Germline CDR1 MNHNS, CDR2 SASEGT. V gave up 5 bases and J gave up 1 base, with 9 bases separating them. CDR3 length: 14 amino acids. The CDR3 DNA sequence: TGTGCCAGCAGTAAGACTGAATCCTACAATGAGCAGTTCTTC. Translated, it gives CASSKTESYNEQFF.

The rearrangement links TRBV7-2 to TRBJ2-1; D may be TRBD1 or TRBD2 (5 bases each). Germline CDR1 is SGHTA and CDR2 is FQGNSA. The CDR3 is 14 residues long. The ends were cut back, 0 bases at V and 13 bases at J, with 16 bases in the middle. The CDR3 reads CASSLAGARETQFF. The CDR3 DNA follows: TGTGCCAGCAGCTTAGCTGGGGCGAGGGAGACCCAGTTCTTC.

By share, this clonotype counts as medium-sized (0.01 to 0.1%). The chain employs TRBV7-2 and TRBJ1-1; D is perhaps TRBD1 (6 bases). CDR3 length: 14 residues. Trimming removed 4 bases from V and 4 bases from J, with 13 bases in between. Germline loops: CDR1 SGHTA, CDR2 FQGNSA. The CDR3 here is CASSWQGPGTEAFF. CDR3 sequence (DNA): TGTGCCAGCAGCTGGCAGGGGCCGGGCACTGAAGCTTTCTTT.

CDR3 sequence (DNA): TGTGCCAGCAGTCAGACAGGGGGCACTGAAGCTTTCTTT. This sequence encodes CASSQTGGTEAFF. The genes are TRBV6-1 and TRBJ1-1; TRBD1 matches at 9 bases. This CDR3 has 13 residues. After removal of 5 bases from V and 4 bases from J, the junction contained 2 bases not matched to a gene. Germline-derived CDR1 and CDR2 are MNHNS and SASEGT.

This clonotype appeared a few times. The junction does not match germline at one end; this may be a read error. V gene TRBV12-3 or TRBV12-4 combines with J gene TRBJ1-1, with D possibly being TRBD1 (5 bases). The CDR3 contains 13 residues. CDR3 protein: CASSLTANSEAFF. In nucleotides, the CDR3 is TGTGCCAGCAGTCTGACAGCGAACTCTGAAGCTTTCTTT.

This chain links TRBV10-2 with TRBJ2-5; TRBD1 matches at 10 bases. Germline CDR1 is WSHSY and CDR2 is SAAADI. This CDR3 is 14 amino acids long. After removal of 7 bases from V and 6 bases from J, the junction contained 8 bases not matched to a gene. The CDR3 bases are TGCGCCAGCAAGCCGACAGGGGGCTGGAAGACCCAGTACTTC. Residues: CASKPTGGWKTQYF.

The CDR3 DNA reads TGTGCCAGCAGCCAAGGTCAAGGGGTCGAGCAGTACGTC. Its translation: CASSQGQGVEQYV. V is TRBV3-1 and J is TRBJ2-5, with D tentatively TRBD1 (5 bases). The J call is doubtful: the DNA matches TRBJ2-7 better. Germline V gene data show CDR1 as LGHDT and CDR2 as YNNKEL (reference sequence). The CDR3 spans 13 residues.

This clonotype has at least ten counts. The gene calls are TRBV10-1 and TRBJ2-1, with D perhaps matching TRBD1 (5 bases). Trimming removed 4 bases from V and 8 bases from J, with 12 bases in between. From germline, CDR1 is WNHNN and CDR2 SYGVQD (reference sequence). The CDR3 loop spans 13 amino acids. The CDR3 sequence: CASSVGRVDEQFF. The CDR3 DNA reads TGCGCCAGCAGTGTTGGCAGGGTGGATGAGCAGTTCTTC.